This T cell receptor beta chain was identified in a study of vaccination effects on CD4 cells after COVID-19. General study findings and limits: Clones from infection and from vaccination both contracted markedly late after vaccination.

This clone occurred a few times. Its antigen is unknown. Libraries were prepared by immunoSEQ multiplex PCR; TCRdb keeps only in-frame clonotypes and omits some of them. The sample yields 30,000 to 40,000 clones, roughly 73% seen once. Within the ViraFEST assay, antigen-specific CD4+ T cells underwent expansion with viral peptide pools prior to sequencing. Culturing for 9 to 10 days preceded CD4+ T cell isolation. The healthy vaccine recipients, who had no prior SARS-CoV-2 infection, showed negative nucleocapsid antibodies. On days 3 and 7, fresh IL-2 medium replaced half the medium. Sequenced material: CD4+ T cells from PBMCs cultured with HCoV-OC43 spike peptides, taken before COVID-19 vaccination. Subset noted: HCoV-OC43 spike overlapping peptide pool stimulation. The receptor was isolated from a human donor who received a COVID-19 vaccine.

The CDR3 sequence: CASSSVGQGRTEAFF. In nucleotides, the CDR3 is TGTGCCAGCAGCTCTGTAGGACAGGGGAGAACTGAAGCTTTCTTT. The chain links TRBV5-4 to TRBJ1-1, with 9 bases fitting TRBD1. J gave up 5 bases and V 3 bases, and 8 bases lay outside the gene matches. This CDR3 contains 15 residues. Germline loops: CDR1 SGHNT, CDR2 YYREEE (reference sequence).